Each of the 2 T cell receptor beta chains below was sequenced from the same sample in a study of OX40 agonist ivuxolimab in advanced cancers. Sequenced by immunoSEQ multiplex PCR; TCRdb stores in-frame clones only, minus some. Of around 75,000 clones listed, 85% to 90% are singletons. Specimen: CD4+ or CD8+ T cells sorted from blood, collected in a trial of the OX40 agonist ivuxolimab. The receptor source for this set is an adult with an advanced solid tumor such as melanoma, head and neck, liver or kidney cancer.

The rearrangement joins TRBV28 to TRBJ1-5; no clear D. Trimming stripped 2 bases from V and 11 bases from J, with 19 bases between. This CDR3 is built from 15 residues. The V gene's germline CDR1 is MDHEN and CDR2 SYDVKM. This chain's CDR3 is CASSLPRVQLSAQHF. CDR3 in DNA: TGTGCCAGCAGTTTACCCCGGGTTCAACTATCGGCCCAGCATTTT.

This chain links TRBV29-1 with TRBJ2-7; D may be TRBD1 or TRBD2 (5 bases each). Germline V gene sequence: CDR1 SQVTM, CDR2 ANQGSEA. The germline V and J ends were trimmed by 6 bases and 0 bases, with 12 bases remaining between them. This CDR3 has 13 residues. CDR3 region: CSVPGLSSYEQYF. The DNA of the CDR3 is TGCAGCGTACCGGGGCTTAGCTCCTACGAGCAGTACTTC.